This section outlines one T cell receptor beta chain sequence together with its context. Its matching antigen is unknown. The CDR3 totals 12 residues. Germline-derived CDR1 and CDR2 are SGHAT and FQDESV (reference sequence). Trimming removed 5 bases from V and 6 bases from J, with 5 bases in between. TCRdb recomputed calls from the reads with MiXCR, one row per CDR3 protein. This sample carries approximately 770,000 distinct CDR3 sequences, around 29% of them seen once, and the ten largest clones take around 13%. The entry originates in a study of T cell repertoires in cytomegalovirus infection. Looking at the study overall: Epitope selection comprised recently identified HLA-C-restricted CMV epitopes and well-studied HLA-B-restricted CMV epitopes. Public TCR beta signatures were indicative of both CMV infection and a matching HLA type. Findings and caveats of the study: Clonotype analysis showed dominance of the ex vivo response by HLA-C-restricted CMV-specific TCR beta clonotypes.

The receptor was derived from a human donor in good health (CMV status not recorded). Some clones in this sample may be carry-over from other donors' samples. Sequencing used cultured CD8+ T cells from PBMCs, obtained from culture after CMV antigen stimulation. The rearrangement uses TRBV11-1 and TRBJ2-6, with unresolved D. CDR3 in amino acids: CASSRAANVLTF. CDR3 DNA: TGTGCCAGCAGCCGCGCGGCCAACGTCCTGACTTTC.